Following are 29 T cell receptor beta chains from one sample sequenced in a study of shared T cell receptors in the human thymus. Measured with immunoSEQ multiplex PCR; TCRdb has only the in-frame clones, and not every one. The sample records 700,000 to 750,000 clones, 80% to 90% being singletons. Another study also made use of these data, one on human thymus T cells.

Material for sequencing was thymocytes. The receptors stem from a girl under two years old with a congenital heart defect.

This chain connects TRBV19 to TRBJ2-5, with a tentative D call TRBD2 (6 bases). Germline CDR1 is LNHDA and CDR2 is SQIVND (reference sequence). With 3 bases removed from V and 6 bases from J, the gap between germline ends came to 11 bases. The CDR3 is 13 amino acids. Here the CDR3 DNA reads TGTGCCAGTAGTATCCCTAGCGAGCAGACCCAGTACTTC. This gives the protein CASSIPSEQTQYF. Together with reference TRBV19 and TRBJ2-5, the CDR3 gives the full variable domain: DGGITQSPKYLFRKEGQNVTLSCEQNLNHDAMYWYRQDPGQGLRLIYYSQIVNDFQKGDIAEGYSVSREKKESFPLTVTSAQKNPTAFYLCASSIPSEQTQYFGPGTRLLVL.

This chain links TRBV4-1 with TRBJ2-3; 14 nucleotides agree with TRBD2. From germline, CDR1 is MGHRA and CDR2 YSYEKL. The CDR3 sequence is 19 residues long. The trim removed 2 bases at V and 1 base at J, leaving 8 bases unmatched. CDR3: CASSQTGTSGGIGTDTQYF. The DNA of the CDR3 is TGCGCCAGCAGCCAAACAGGGACTAGCGGGGGTATTGGCACAGATACGCAGTATTTT.

This chain joins TRBV5-6 and TRBJ2-3, with D perhaps TRBD2 (7 bases). CDR1 is SGHDT, CDR2 YYEEEE, per germline. V dropped 3 bases and J dropped 2 bases, with 19 bases sitting between them. The CDR3 totals 17 residues. The CDR3, as DNA: TGTGCCAGCAGCTCTCCCCAGGGGCTAGCGGACACAGATACGCAGTATTTT. It specifies CASSSPQGLADTDTQYF. Based on the CDR3 plus reference TRBV5-6 and TRBJ2-3, the full variable domain is DAGVTQSPTHLIKTRGQQVTLRCSPKSGHDTVSWYQQALGQGPQFIFQYYEEEERQRGNFPDRFSGHQFPNYSSELNVNALLLGDSALYLCASSSPQGLADTDTQYFGPGTRLTVL.

The chain is built from TRBV5-1 and TRBJ1-2, with 7 bases identical to TRBD1. There are 15 residues in the CDR3. After removal of 4 bases from V and 8 bases from J, the junction contained 14 bases not matched to a gene. CDR1 SGHRS and CDR2 YFSETQ come from the germline V gene. The chain's CDR3 is CASSPNHLTGVGYTF. CDR3 in DNA: TGCGCCAGCAGCCCTAACCACCTCACAGGGGTCGGCTACACCTTC.

The gene calls are TRBV4-2 and TRBJ2-5; weak D call: TRBD1 (6 bases). V lost 5 bases and J lost 5, with 18 bases in between. The V gene's germline CDR1 is LGHNA and CDR2 YNFKEQ. There are 15 residues in the CDR3. Written as DNA, the CDR3 is TGTGCCAGCAGCTTCCATGGGGGCTGGCGGGAGACCCAGTACTTC. Protein sequence: CASSFHGGWRETQYF.

The rearrangement uses TRBV5-4 and TRBJ1-1; 10 positions agree with TRBD1. V shed 3 bases and J 3 bases; nucleotides not matched to a gene: 8. This CDR3 is built from 16 residues. Germline assignment: CDR1 SGHNT and CDR2 YYREEE (reference sequence). Here the CDR3 DNA reads TGTGCCAGCAGCTCTGCTCGGACAGGGGGTGACACTGAAGCTTTCTTT. Its translation: CASSSARTGGDTEAFF.

The V gene is TRBV6-1, the J gene TRBJ2-6; 7 bases map to TRBD1. Per germline, CDR1 MNHNS and CDR2 SASEGT. V shed 7 bases and J 2 bases; nucleotides not matched to a gene: 2. The CDR3 runs 14 residues. CDR3 protein: CASIQGAGANVLTF. In DNA form, the CDR3 reads TGTGCCAGCATCCAGGGGGCTGGGGCCAACGTCCTGACTTTC.

This chain links TRBV5-5 with TRBJ2-1; a weak D match, TRBD1 (5 bases). Trimming took 2 bases from V and 1 from J, leaving 10 bases between them. This CDR3 spans 15 amino acids. In germline, CDR1 is SGHKS, CDR2 YYEKEE (reference sequence). The CDR3, as DNA: TGTGCCAGCAGCTTTATAGGGGCGTCCTACAATGAGCAGTTCTTC. Protein product: CASSFIGASYNEQFF.

The V call is TRBV27, the J call TRBJ1-4; D perhaps matches TRBD1 (6 bases). V lost 2 bases and J 0 bases, leaving 13 bases between the germline ends. Germline values: CDR1 MNHEY, CDR2 SMNVEV (reference sequence). This CDR3 is 17 amino acids long. Written as DNA, the CDR3 is TGTGCCAGCAGTTTACGGGGGGCGGGCGCAACTAATGAAAAACTGTTTTTT. Its translation: CASSLRGAGATNEKLFF.

The V gene is TRBV18, the J gene TRBJ1-5; 10 bases fit TRBD1. The CDR3 is made up of 16 amino acids. CDR1 is KGHSH, CDR2 LQKENI, per germline. J was trimmed by 4 bases and V by 3 bases; bases with no gene match: 6. CDR3: CASSPRGQGRNQPQHF. DNA of the CDR3: TGTGCCAGCTCACCTAGGGGACAGGGGCGGAATCAGCCCCAGCATTTT.

The rearrangement joins TRBV28 to TRBJ1-1, with 8 bases lining up with TRBD1. V gave up 0 bases and J gave up 1 base; unmatched junction bases: 1. This CDR3 comprises 15 residues. Germline V gene data show CDR1 as MDHEN and CDR2 as SYDVKM. The CDR3 DNA reads as TGTGCCAGCAGTTTATGGGACAGGGAGAACACTGAAGCTTTCTTT. Encoded protein: CASSLWDRENTEAFF.

CDR3 sequence (DNA): TGTGCCAGCAGCTTAGAAGTGGGAGGAGGGGTAGTACCCTCCAATACGCAGTATTTT. Translated: CASSLEVGGGVVPSNTQYF. This sequence joins TRBV7-6 and TRBJ2-3; possibly TRBD2 for D (6 bases). CDR3 length: 19 residues. The germline V gene has CDR1 SGHVS and CDR2 FNYEAQ. Trimming took 1 base from V and 7 from J, leaving 27 bases between them.

The rearrangement uses TRBV27 and TRBJ2-5; TRBD2 matches 9 bases. CDR3 length: 16 amino acids. The germline gives CDR1 MNHEY, CDR2 SMNVEV (reference sequence). After removal of 2 bases from V and 3 bases from J, the junction contained 7 bases not matched to a gene. The CDR3 bases are TGTGCCAGCAGTTTAAATAGCGGGGGAGGAAAAGAGACCCAGTACTTC. It is translated as CASSLNSGGGKETQYF.

The chain has TRBV7-3 and TRBJ2-3; 7 bases line up with TRBD2. The trim removed 1 base at V and 0 bases at J, leaving 10 bases unmatched. Germline CDR1 and CDR2: SGHTA and FQGTGA. The CDR3 is made up of 18 amino acids. The CDR3 reads CASSLKGRGTASTDTQYF. CDR3 coding DNA: TGTGCCAGCAGCTTAAAGGGGAGGGGCACCGCTAGCACAGATACGCAGTATTTT.

There are a few counts of this clone. The chain joins TRBV6-6 to TRBJ2-7; D is unresolved. CDR1 and CDR2 from the germline V gene are MNHNY and SVGAGI (reference sequence). V lost 4 bases to trimming and J lost 3 bases, with 13 bases between them. This CDR3 has 14 residues. The CDR3: CASSSPWADYEQYF. CDR3 coding DNA: TGTGCCAGCAGTTCCCCCTGGGCAGACTACGAGCAGTACTTC.

The CDR3: CASSPHRPESSYEQYF. In DNA form, the CDR3 reads TGTGCCAGCAGCCCACATCGCCCCGAAAGCTCCTACGAGCAGTACTTC. This chain joins TRBV7-9 and TRBJ2-7; D unclear. This CDR3 comprises 16 residues. V lost 5 bases and J 0 bases, leaving 17 bases between the germline ends. From germline, CDR1 is SEHNR and CDR2 FQNEAQ (reference sequence).

This chain connects TRBV19 to TRBJ1-5; TRBD1 aligns across 7 bases. V gave up 3 bases and J gave up 7 bases; unmatched junction bases: 6. The CDR3 contains 14 residues. Looked up from germline, CDR1 is LNHDA and CDR2 is SQIVND (reference sequence). This chain's CDR3 is CASSMRGREQPQHF. In nucleotides, the CDR3 is TGTGCCAGTAGTATGAGGGGGCGTGAGCAGCCCCAGCATTTT.

V and J are TRBV7-9 and TRBJ1-6, with D unresolved. Trimming cost V 5 bases and J 3 bases, with 11 bases left between them. The CDR3 consists of 15 residues. Germline assignment: CDR1 SEHNR and CDR2 FQNEAQ (reference sequence). CDR3 amino acids: CASSAYSSYNSPLHF. The CDR3 DNA reads TGTGCCAGCAGCGCATACAGTAGCTATAATTCACCCCTCCACTTT. The whole variable domain, remainder taken from reference TRBV7-9 and TRBJ1-6, is DTGVSQNPRHKITKRGQNVTFRCDPISEHNRLYWYRQTLGQGPEFLTYFQNEAQLEKSRLLSDRFSAERPKGSFSTLEIQRTEQGDSAMYLCASSAYSSYNSPLHFGNGTRLTVT.

The CDR3 protein is CASSQPEQGAEAFF. The CDR3 nucleotides read TGCGCCAGCAGCCAACCCGAACAGGGAGCGGAAGCTTTCTTT. This rearrangement joins TRBV4-3 to TRBJ1-1, with a weak D call TRBD1 (6 bases). CDR3 length: 14 amino acids. Germline assignment: CDR1 LGHNA and CDR2 YSLEER. V lost 2 bases, J lost 8 bases, and 15 bases lay in between.

V gene TRBV6-5 combines with J gene TRBJ2-5, with D tentatively TRBD2 (6 bases). The CDR3 consists of 14 residues. V was shortened by 6 bases and J by 3 bases, with 14 bases between the two germline ends. Germline lookup yields CDR1 MNHEY and CDR2 SVGAGI. CDR3 protein: CASSPQTRKETQYF. The CDR3 DNA sequence: TGTGCCAGCAGCCCCCAGACTAGGAAAGAGACCCAGTACTTC.

This rearrangement joins TRBV9 to TRBJ1-5; no reliable D call. Trimming left V 3 bases short and J 0 bases short, with 10 bases between. The CDR3 runs to 15 residues. Germline-derived CDR1 and CDR2 are SGDLS and YYNGEE. CDR3 sequence: CASSEGESSNQPQHF. CDR3 nucleotides: TGTGCCAGCAGCGAGGGAGAGAGTAGCAATCAGCCCCAGCATTTT. Complete variable domain (other parts from reference TRBV9 and TRBJ1-5): DSGVTQTPKHLITATGQRVTLRCSPRSGDLSVYWYQQSLDQGLQFLIQYYNGEERAKGNILERFSAQQFPDLHSELNLSSLELGDSALYFCASSEGESSNQPQHFGDGTRLSIL.

The gene calls are TRBV19 and TRBJ1-1; D is uncertain. This CDR3 spans 15 amino acids. From germline, CDR1 is LNHDA and CDR2 SQIVND (reference sequence). V lost 4 bases and J lost 0, with 12 bases in between. This chain's CDR3 is CASSTTVWLNTEAFF. In nucleotides, the CDR3 is TGTGCCAGTAGTACCACCGTATGGCTGAACACTGAAGCTTTCTTT. The whole variable domain, filled in from reference TRBV19 and TRBJ1-1, reads DGGITQSPKYLFRKEGQNVTLSCEQNLNHDAMYWYRQDPGQGLRLIYYSQIVNDFQKGDIAEGYSVSREKKESFPLTVTSAQKNPTAFYLCASSTTVWLNTEAFFGQGTRLTVV.

The chain combines TRBV9 with TRBJ2-5; D may be TRBD2 (5 bases). CDR1 is SGDLS, CDR2 YYNGEE, per germline. V lost 0 bases to trimming and J lost 1 base, with 7 bases between them. The CDR3 has 14 residues. CDR3 region: CASSVGTSQETQYF. The CDR3 nucleotides are TGTGCCAGCAGCGTAGGGACTTCCCAAGAGACCCAGTACTTC.

The V call is TRBV11-2, the J call TRBJ2-1; TRBD2 matches at 8 bases. The germline CDR1 and CDR2 sequences are SGHAT and FQNNGV. The ends lost 1 base at V and 5 bases at J; junction bases unmatched: 10. CDR3 length equals 17 residues. Written as DNA, the CDR3 is TGTGCCAGCAGCTTAGGCCGACTAGCGTACCGACACAATGAGCAGTTCTTC. This gives the protein CASSLGRLAYRHNEQFF.

The gene calls are TRBV9 and TRBJ2-5, with unresolved D. CDR1 SGDLS and CDR2 YYNGEE come from the germline V gene. The CDR3 runs to 14 residues. Trimming removed 0 bases from V and 7 bases from J, with 13 bases in between. In DNA, the CDR3 is TGTGCCAGCAGCGTAGAGAGGAGCTTTAGGACCCAGTACTTC. The encoded protein is CASSVERSFRTQYF.

The genes are TRBV6-5 and TRBJ1-5, with 7 bases aligning to TRBD1. The junction had 3 bases not matched to a gene; V was cut back by 5 bases and J by 2 bases. The CDR3 totals 14 residues. Germline lookup yields CDR1 MNHEY and CDR2 SVGAGI. As DNA, the CDR3 is TGTGCCAGCAGTCTTGGGACAGGCAATCAGCCCCAGCATTTT. This sequence encodes CASSLGTGNQPQHF.

The V gene is TRBV27, the J gene TRBJ2-1, with TRBD2 matching over 9 bases. V was clipped by 4 bases and J by 7 bases; unmatched bases: 14. This CDR3 spans 17 amino acids. Germline V CDR1 and CDR2: MNHEY, SMNVEV (reference sequence). The CDR3 here is CASSSLSSGVLRNEQFF. CDR3 DNA sequence: TGTGCCAGCAGTTCCCTATCTAGCGGGGTTTTGAGGAATGAGCAGTTCTTC.

V is TRBV2 and J is TRBJ1-2; TRBD1 aligns across 8 bases. This CDR3 is 15 amino acids long. The J segment lost 2 bases and the V segment lost 5 bases, leaving 7 bases of the junction unmatched. CDR1 is SNHLY, CDR2 FYNNEI, per germline. Written as DNA, the CDR3 is TGTGCCAGCAGTAACGACAGGGGTTGGAACTATGGCTACACCTTC. Protein: CASSNDRGWNYGYTF. The variable domain in full, with the rest retrieved from reference TRBV2 and TRBJ1-2, is EPEVTQTPSHQVTQMGQEVILRCVPISNHLYFYWYRQILGQKVEFLVSFYNNEISEKSEIFDDQFSVERPDGSNFTLKIRSTKLEDSAMYFCASSNDRGWNYGYTFGSGTRLTVV.

The V call is TRBV28, the J call TRBJ2-1; 9 bases match TRBD1. V was pared by 5 bases and J by 12 bases, with 11 bases of the junction left unmatched. Germline V gene lookup returns CDR1 MDHEN and CDR2 SYDVKM. The CDR3 loop spans 14 amino acids. The CDR3, as DNA: TGTGCCAGCAGTACCGGGACAGGGAATACTGGGCAGTTCTTC. Its translation is CASSTGTGNTGQFF. Variable domain in full (rest from reference TRBV28 and TRBJ2-1): DVKVTQSSRYLVKRTGEKVFLECVQDMDHENMFWYRQDPGLGLRLIYFSYDVKMKEKGDIPEGYSVSREKKERFSLILESASTNQTSMYLCASSTGTGNTGQFFGPGTRLTVL.